The rows below give T cell receptor beta chains drawn from one sample of a study of T cells in Graves' hyperthyroidism and ophthalmopathy. TCRdb passed the multiplex PCR reads through MiXCR, listing each CDR3 protein once. The table lists more than 550,000 distinct CDR3 sequences, approximately 15% of them singletons. The sample was blood. The receptors come from a man aged 50-60 years with Graves' hyperthyroidism. Each CDR3 is given with its conserved first and last residue. The D gene is left open where the match is weak. Where a row states a size, it is once, few, many or the class of an expanded clone; other rows omit it.

d_call: TRBD2
v_call: TRBV27
cdr3_length: 15
j_call: TRBJ2-1
clone_size: many
cdr3_aa: CASSFGASGFGEQFF
cdr3_nt: TGTGCCAGCAGTTTCGGGGCTAGCGGGTTCGGTGAGCAGTTCTTC

d_call: .
v_call: TRBV11-2
cdr3_length: 14
j_call: TRBJ2-5
clone_size: many
cdr3_aa: CASSPGANQETQYF
cdr3_nt: TGTGCCAGCAGCCCCGGGGCAAATCAAGAGACCCAGTACTTC

d_call: .
v_call: TRBV14
cdr3_length: 17
j_call: TRBJ2-5
clone_size: many
cdr3_aa: CASSQEGRLGYQETQYF
cdr3_nt: TGTGCCAGCAGCCAAGAAGGACGACTTGGGTACCAAGAGACCCAGTACTTC

d_call: .
v_call: TRBV4-1
cdr3_length: 14
j_call: TRBJ1-4
clone_size: .
cdr3_aa: CASSRTGTNEKLFF
cdr3_nt: TGCGCCAGCAGCCGCACAGGGACTAATGAAAAACTGTTTTTT

d_call: .
v_call: TRBV19
cdr3_length: 18
j_call: TRBJ2-6
clone_size: .
cdr3_aa: CASSIDHASAAGANVLTF
cdr3_nt: TGTGCCAGTAGTATAGATCATGCGTCTGCGGCTGGGGCCAACGTCCTGACTTTC

d_call: TRBD2
v_call: TRBV19
cdr3_length: 14
j_call: TRBJ2-1
clone_size: many
cdr3_aa: CARILAGVGNEQFF
cdr3_nt: TGTGCCAGGATACTAGCGGGAGTGGGGAATGAGCAGTTCTTC

d_call: .
v_call: TRBV24-1
cdr3_length: 12
j_call: TRBJ2-1
clone_size: many
cdr3_aa: CATSGVRNEQFF
cdr3_nt: TGTGCCACCAGTGGGGTAAGGAATGAGCAGTTCTTC

d_call: TRBD1
v_call: TRBV29-1
cdr3_length: 14
j_call: TRBJ1-1
clone_size: .
cdr3_aa: CSVEEGARGTEAFF
cdr3_nt: TGCAGCGTAGAGGAGGGGGCGAGGGGCACTGAAGCTTTCTTT

d_call: .
v_call: TRBV12-3/TRBV12-4
cdr3_length: 14
j_call: TRBJ2-6
clone_size: many
cdr3_aa: CASSLDDRTNVLTF
cdr3_nt: TGTGCCAGCAGTTTAGACGACAGAACCAACGTCCTGACTTTC

d_call: .
v_call: TRBV6-2/TRBV6-3
cdr3_length: 14
j_call: TRBJ1-1
clone_size: .
cdr3_aa: CASSRGGRNTGAFF
cdr3_nt: TGTGCCAGCAGTCGAGGGGGGCGGAACACTGGAGCTTTCTTT

d_call: .
v_call: TRBV28
cdr3_length: 14
j_call: TRBJ2-2
clone_size: few
cdr3_aa: CASTRTGFGGELFF
cdr3_nt: TGTGCCAGCACCAGAACGGGTTTCGGCGGGGAGCTGTTTTTT

d_call: .
v_call: TRBV6-2/TRBV6-3
cdr3_length: 14
j_call: TRBJ2-1
clone_size: .
cdr3_aa: CASSYADFYNEQFF
cdr3_nt: TGTGCCAGCAGTTACGCCGACTTCTACAATGAGCAGTTCTTC

d_call: TRBD1
v_call: TRBV29-1
cdr3_length: 13
j_call: TRBJ1-1
clone_size: few
cdr3_aa: CSVRTGADTEAFF
cdr3_nt: TGCAGCGTACGGACAGGGGCGGACACTGAAGCTTTCTTT

d_call: .
v_call: TRBV4-3
cdr3_length: 14
j_call: TRBJ2-7
clone_size: few
cdr3_aa: CASSQGADSYEQYF
cdr3_nt: TGCGCCAGCAGCCAAGGGGCCGACTCCTACGAGCAGTACTTC

d_call: .
v_call: TRBV12-3/TRBV12-4
cdr3_length: 16
j_call: TRBJ1-6
clone_size: many
cdr3_aa: CASSLGGPRPSSPLHF
cdr3_nt: TGTGCCAGCAGTTTAGGGGGGCCCCGCCCGAGTTCACCCCTCCACTTT

d_call: .
v_call: TRBV11-2
cdr3_length: 13
j_call: TRBJ2-6
clone_size: .
cdr3_aa: CASSPWGANVLTF
cdr3_nt: TGTGCCAGCAGCCCTTGGGGGGCCAACGTCCTGACTTTC

d_call: .
v_call: TRBV27
cdr3_length: 14
j_call: TRBJ1-4
clone_size: many
cdr3_aa: CASSFGLQGEKLFF
cdr3_nt: TGTGCCAGCAGTTTCGGCCTCCAGGGGGAAAAACTGTTTTTT

d_call: TRBD2
v_call: TRBV4-1
cdr3_length: 17
j_call: TRBJ2-5
clone_size: .
cdr3_aa: CASSQETSGTLQETQYF
cdr3_nt: TGCGCCAGCAGCCAAGAGACTAGCGGAACCCTTCAAGAGACCCAGTACTTC

d_call: .
v_call: TRBV7-9
cdr3_length: 15
j_call: TRBJ2-1
clone_size: few
cdr3_aa: CASSLFPAGDNEQFF
cdr3_nt: TGTGCCAGCAGCCTTTTCCCAGCCGGAGACAATGAGCAGTTCTTC

d_call: .
v_call: TRBV27
cdr3_length: 15
j_call: TRBJ2-5
clone_size: many
cdr3_aa: CASVDVEASPETQYF
cdr3_nt: TGTGCCAGCGTCGACGTAGAGGCGTCCCCAGAGACCCAGTACTTC

d_call: TRBD2
v_call: TRBV20-1
cdr3_length: 17
j_call: TRBJ2-3
clone_size: .
cdr3_aa: CSVLETSGRAWTDTQYF
cdr3_nt: TGCAGTGTGCTCGAGACTAGCGGGAGGGCCTGGACAGATACGCAGTATTTT

d_call: TRBD1
v_call: TRBV15
cdr3_length: 16
j_call: TRBJ2-2
clone_size: many
cdr3_aa: CATSTVGTGVTGELFF
cdr3_nt: TGTGCCACCAGCACGGTCGGGACAGGGGTCACCGGGGAGCTGTTTTTT

d_call: .
v_call: TRBV2
cdr3_length: 15
j_call: TRBJ2-7
clone_size: many
cdr3_aa: CASSERAARTYEQYF
cdr3_nt: TGTGCCAGCAGTGAAAGGGCAGCCAGGACCTACGAGCAGTACTTC

d_call: .
v_call: TRBV12-3/TRBV12-4
cdr3_length: 17
j_call: TRBJ2-3
clone_size: many
cdr3_aa: CASRKPPFGGRKDTQYF
cdr3_nt: TGTGCCAGCAGAAAGCCTCCGTTTGGGGGACGGAAAGATACGCAGTATTTT

d_call: .
v_call: TRBV30
cdr3_length: 13
j_call: TRBJ2-2
clone_size: many
cdr3_aa: CAWSYTGSGELFF
cdr3_nt: TGTGCCTGGAGTTATACAGGTTCGGGGGAGCTGTTTTTT

d_call: TRBD2
v_call: TRBV5-1
cdr3_length: 15
j_call: TRBJ2-7
clone_size: many
cdr3_aa: CASSLKLERDYEQYF
cdr3_nt: TGCGCCAGCAGCTTGAAACTGGAGCGGGACTACGAGCAGTACTTC

d_call: TRBD1
v_call: TRBV12-3/TRBV12-4
cdr3_length: 16
j_call: TRBJ2-2
clone_size: .
cdr3_aa: CASSSPDRDDTGELFF
cdr3_nt: TGTGCCAGCAGTTCCCCGGACAGGGATGACACCGGGGAGCTGTTTTTT

d_call: TRBD2
v_call: TRBV29-1
cdr3_length: 14
j_call: TRBJ2-3
clone_size: few
cdr3_aa: CSVPLAGFTDTQYF
cdr3_nt: TGCAGCGTTCCACTAGCGGGGTTCACAGATACGCAGTATTTT

d_call: TRBD1
v_call: TRBV20-1
cdr3_length: 12
j_call: TRBJ1-5
clone_size: many
cdr3_aa: CSGTGDNQPQHF
cdr3_nt: TGCAGCGGGACAGGGGACAATCAGCCCCAGCATTTT

d_call: TRBD2
v_call: TRBV24-1
cdr3_length: 16
j_call: TRBJ2-1
clone_size: .
cdr3_aa: CATSDSERGRYNEQFF
cdr3_nt: TGTGCCACCAGTGATTCAGAGCGGGGAAGATACAATGAGCAGTTCTTC

d_call: .
v_call: TRBV5-1
cdr3_length: 18
j_call: TRBJ2-6
clone_size: .
cdr3_aa: CASSLEGPGGSGANVLTF
cdr3_nt: TGCGCCAGCAGCTTGGAGGGTCCTGGGGGATCTGGGGCCAACGTCCTGACTTTC

d_call: .
v_call: TRBV5-5
cdr3_length: 12
j_call: TRBJ2-7
clone_size: many
cdr3_aa: CASSSGASEQYF
cdr3_nt: TGTGCCAGCAGCTCGGGAGCTAGCGAGCAGTACTTC

d_call: .
v_call: TRBV18
cdr3_length: 12
j_call: TRBJ2-7
clone_size: .
cdr3_aa: CASSPQFHEQYF
cdr3_nt: TGTGCCAGCTCACCCCAATTCCACGAGCAGTACTTC

d_call: .
v_call: TRBV7-9
cdr3_length: 12
j_call: TRBJ1-1
clone_size: .
cdr3_aa: CASSWIFTEAFF
cdr3_nt: TGTGCCAGCAGCTGGATTTTCACTGAAGCTTTCTTT

d_call: .
v_call: TRBV2
cdr3_length: 13
j_call: TRBJ2-1
clone_size: few
cdr3_aa: CASRPGMQNEQFF
cdr3_nt: TGTGCCAGCAGACCCGGGATGCAAAATGAGCAGTTCTTC

d_call: .
v_call: TRBV6-2/TRBV6-3
cdr3_length: 14
j_call: TRBJ2-1
clone_size: many
cdr3_aa: CASSFQEPYNEQFF
cdr3_nt: TGTGCCAGCAGTTTTCAGGAGCCCTACAATGAGCAGTTCTTC

d_call: TRBD1
v_call: TRBV7-9
cdr3_length: 15
j_call: TRBJ1-1
clone_size: many
cdr3_aa: CASSPGTGGYTEAFF
cdr3_nt: TGTGCCAGCAGCCCCGGGACAGGGGGTTACACTGAAGCTTTCTTT

d_call: TRBD2
v_call: TRBV20-1
cdr3_length: 15
j_call: TRBJ2-1
clone_size: few
cdr3_aa: CSARAGTSGSDEQFF
cdr3_nt: TGCAGTGCTCGGGCCGGGACTAGCGGGAGCGATGAGCAGTTCTTC

d_call: .
v_call: TRBV7-9
cdr3_length: 15
j_call: TRBJ2-4
clone_size: .
cdr3_aa: CASSSTRGAKNIQYF
cdr3_nt: TGTGCCAGCAGCTCGACAAGGGGGGCCAAAAACATTCAGTACTTC